These 14 T cell receptor beta chains were sequenced from one sample in a study of T cell responses to AZD1222 COVID-19 vaccine. Assay used: immunoSEQ multiplex PCR; TCRdb lists only in-frame clones, some missing. The sample lists under 150,000 clones; roughly 90% were seen once. The material was peripheral blood, obtained on day 0 of AZD1222 vaccination. These receptors were collected from an adult in good health.

V and J are TRBV9 and TRBJ1-3; no reliable D call. V was pared by 4 bases and J by 4 bases, with 12 bases between. Germline-derived CDR1 and CDR2 are SGDLS and YYNGEE. The CDR3 length is 14 residues. The CDR3 loop reads CASSPPTPGNTIYF. The CDR3 region has the DNA TGTGCCAGCAGCCCCCCGACACCCGGAAACACCATATATTTT.

The rearrangement uses TRBV6-5 and TRBJ2-3; possibly TRBD2 for D (6 bases). The CDR3 extends over 14 amino acids. The germline CDR1 and CDR2 sequences are MNHEY and SVGAGI. Trimming left V 3 bases short and J 5 bases short, with 12 bases between. The CDR3 DNA sequence: TGTGCCAGCAGTTATCAGCTAGCGAAAGATACGCAGTATTTT. It specifies CASSYQLAKDTQYF.

The V call is TRBV24-1, the J call TRBJ2-1; 8 bases match TRBD1. V gave up 9 bases and J gave up 9 bases; unmatched junction bases: 9. The CDR3 sequence is 13 residues long. The germline V gene has CDR1 KGHDR and CDR2 SFDVKD. CDR3 DNA: TGTGCCACCCAGGCACAGGGGGTCGGTGAGCAGTTCTTC. Its protein is CATQAQGVGEQFF.

This sequence joins TRBV29-1 and TRBJ1-1, with unresolved D. V was clipped by 6 bases and J by 3 bases, with 5 bases between them. Per the germline V gene, CDR1 is SQVTM and CDR2 is ANQGSEA. The CDR3 runs 10 residues. CDR3 nucleotides: TGCAGCGTCGACGACACTGAAGCTTTCTTT. Residues: CSVDDTEAFF.

This sequence joins TRBV25-1 and TRBJ1-1, with 9 bases lining up with TRBD1. Germline CDR1 is MGHDK and CDR2 is SYGVNS. The CDR3 consists of 14 residues. Trimming removed 8 bases from V and 7 bases from J; junction bases left unmatched: 11. The CDR3 region is CASYTGGSEGEAFF. In DNA, the CDR3 is TGTGCCAGCTACACAGGGGGCTCGGAGGGTGAAGCTTTCTTT.

The chain carries TRBV7-2 and TRBJ2-5, with D perhaps matching TRBD1 or TRBD2 (5 bases each). The CDR3 has 14 amino acids. V shed 4 bases and J shed 2 bases, with 11 bases lying between them. Germline V gives CDR1 SGHTA, CDR2 FQGNSA. The CDR3 here is CASSSGTKQETQYF. In nucleotides, the CDR3 is TGTGCCAGCAGCTCGGGGACCAAACAAGAGACCCAGTACTTC.

The rearrangement uses TRBV4-3 and TRBJ1-2; 11 bases match TRBD1. This CDR3 region has 16 residues. The junction had 11 bases not matched to a gene; V was cut back by 1 base and J by 10 bases. The V gene's germline CDR1 is LGHNA and CDR2 YSLEER. In DNA form, the CDR3 reads TGCGCCAGCAGCCAAGTCGGGGGACAGGGGGGCCTATCCTACACCTTC. This codes for CASSQVGGQGGLSYTF.

This rearrangement joins TRBV7-3 to TRBJ1-2; 8 bases align to TRBD1. The CDR3 covers 14 residues. Germline CDR1 is SGHTA and CDR2 is FQGTGA. V shed 1 base and J 7 bases; nucleotides not matched to a gene: 5. CDR3 in DNA: TGTGCCAGCAGCTTAATGGAGGACAGGGCTGGCTACACCTTC. Its protein product is CASSLMEDRAGYTF.

The chain couples TRBV6-5 to TRBJ2-3, with TRBD2 as a possible D gene (6 bases). The CDR3 is 14 residues long. V lost 10 bases to trimming and J lost 2 bases, with 16 bases between them. Germline CDR1 MNHEY, CDR2 SVGAGI. Written as DNA, the CDR3 is TGTGCCACCTCCGGGACTCTCCACACAGATACGCAGTATTTT. As protein: CATSGTLHTDTQYF.

The V gene is TRBV25-1, the J gene TRBJ1-4; D unresolved. Trimming removed 5 bases at V and 7 bases at J, with 14 bases between. The CDR3 extends over 14 amino acids. Germline assignment: CDR1 MGHDK and CDR2 SYGVNS. The CDR3 nucleotides are TGTGCCAGCAGTTTTGAATACAGTCCTGAAAAACTGTTTTTT. Translation gives CASSFEYSPEKLFF.

The chain uses TRBV28 and TRBJ2-5, with a weak D call TRBD2 (6 bases). Trimming took off 6 bases at V and 5 bases at J, with 25 bases between the two ends. Germline V gene sequence: CDR1 MDHEN, CDR2 SYDVKM. The CDR3 is made up of 17 amino acids. The CDR3 coding sequence is TGTGCCAGCAGCTCCCCCTCTCCCGGGGGAGTACGGGAGACCCAGTACTTC. Translating it yields CASSSPSPGGVRETQYF.

This chain connects TRBV5-4 to TRBJ2-1; D not certain. There are 13 residues in the CDR3. Germline V lookup: CDR1 SGHNT, CDR2 YYREEE (reference sequence). Trimming pared 5 bases from V and 5 bases from J, leaving 11 bases between. This chain's CDR3 is CASRTQRDNEQFF. DNA for the CDR3: TGTGCCAGCAGAACTCAAAGGGACAATGAGCAGTTCTTC.

The chain is built from TRBV3-1 (or the pseudogene TRBV3-2) and TRBJ1-2; possibly TRBD1 for D (6 bases). Germline V gene lookup returns CDR1 LGHDT and CDR2 YNNKEL (reference sequence). V lost 3 bases to trimming and J lost 6 bases, with 8 bases between them. The CDR3 loop spans 12 amino acids. CDR3 DNA: TGTGCCAGCAGCCAGGGACAAGATGGCTACACCTTC. Encoded protein: CASSQGQDGYTF.

V is TRBV5-6 and J is TRBJ1-6, with D perhaps TRBD1 (6 bases). V was clipped by 0 bases and J by 7 bases, with 8 bases between them. The CDR3 extends over 14 amino acids. Germline values: CDR1 SGHDT, CDR2 YYEEEE. The DNA for the CDR3 is TGTGCCAGCAGCTTGGGGCAGGGGAATTCACCCCTCCACTTT. It yields the protein CASSLGQGNSPLHF.